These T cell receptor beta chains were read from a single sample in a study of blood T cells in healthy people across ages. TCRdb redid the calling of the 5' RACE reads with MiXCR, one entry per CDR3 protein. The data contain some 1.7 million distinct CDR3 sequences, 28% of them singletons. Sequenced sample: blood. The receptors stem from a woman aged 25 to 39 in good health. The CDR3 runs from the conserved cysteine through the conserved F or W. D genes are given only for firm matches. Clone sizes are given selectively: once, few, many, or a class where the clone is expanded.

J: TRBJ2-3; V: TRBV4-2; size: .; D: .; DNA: TGTGCCAGCAGCCAAGCCCCGGGACTCGGCACAGATACGCAGTATTTT; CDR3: CASSQAPGLGTDTQYF
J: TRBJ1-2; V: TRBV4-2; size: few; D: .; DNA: TGTGCCAGCAGCCAAGAACAGGGCCAACGCTATGACTACACCTTC; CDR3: CASSQEQGQRYDYTF
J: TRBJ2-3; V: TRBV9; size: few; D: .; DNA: TGTGCCAGCAGCGTGGGGATGGGGAGATGGACAGATACGCAGTATTTT; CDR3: CASSVGMGRWTDTQYF
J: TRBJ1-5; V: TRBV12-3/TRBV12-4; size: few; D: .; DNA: TGTGCCTGCAGTTCCCGTCGGACGTCTCAGCCCCAGCATTTT; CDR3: CACSSRRTSQPQHF
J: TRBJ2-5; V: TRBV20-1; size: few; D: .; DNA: TGCAGTGCTAGAGAGGCGCAGGAAGAGACCCAGTACTTC; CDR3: CSAREAQEETQYF
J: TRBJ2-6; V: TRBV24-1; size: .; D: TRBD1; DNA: TGTGCCACCAGTGATTTGCCCATAACAGGGGCAGGGGTCAACGTCCTGACTTTC; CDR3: CATSDLPITGAGVNVLTF
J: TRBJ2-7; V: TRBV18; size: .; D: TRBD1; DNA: TGTGCCAGCTCAAAGGTCCAGGGGGATTCCTACGAGCAGTACTTC; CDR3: CASSKVQGDSYEQYF
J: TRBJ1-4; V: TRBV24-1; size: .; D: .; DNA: TGTGCCACCAGTGGGGATAATGAAAAACTGTTTTTT; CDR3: CATSGDNEKLFF
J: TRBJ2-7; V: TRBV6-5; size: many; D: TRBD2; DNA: TGTGCCAGCAGTTTGCGGGAGGGGAGGGGGCCAAGCTCCTACGAGCAGTACTTC; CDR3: CASSLREGRGPSSYEQYF
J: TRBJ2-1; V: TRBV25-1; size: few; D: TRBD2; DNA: TGTGCCAGCAGTGTACTAGCGGGAGATATAGAGCAGTTCTTC; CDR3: CASSVLAGDIEQFF
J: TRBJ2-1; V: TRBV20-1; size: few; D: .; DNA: TGCAGTGCTCTTGGACAGTTCTATGAGCAGTTCTTC; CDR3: CSALGQFYEQFF
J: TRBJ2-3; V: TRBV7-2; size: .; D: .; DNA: TGTGCCAGCAGCGTGGGGCGGGCTACAGATACGCAGTATTTT; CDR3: CASSVGRATDTQYF
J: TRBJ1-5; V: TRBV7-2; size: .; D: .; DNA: TGTGCCGGCAGCTTAGAGGCAGGGAGGGATCAGCCCCAGCATTTT; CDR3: CAGSLEAGRDQPQHF
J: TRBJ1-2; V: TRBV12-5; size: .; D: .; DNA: TGTGCTAGTGGTCAGGACAGCTATGGCTACACCTTC; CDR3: CASGQDSYGYTF
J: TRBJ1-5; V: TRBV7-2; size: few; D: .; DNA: TGTGCCAGCAGCTTAGACCAGGGAGTTGGTCAGCCCCAGCATTTT; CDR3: CASSLDQGVGQPQHF
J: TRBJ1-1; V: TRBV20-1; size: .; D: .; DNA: TGCAGTGCGAGACCACAGTTATGGACTGAAGCTTTCTTT; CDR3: CSARPQLWTEAFF
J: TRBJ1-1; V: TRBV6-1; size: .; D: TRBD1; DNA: TGTGCCAGCAGTATACAGGGGGAAGGGACTGAAGCTTTCTTT; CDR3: CASSIQGEGTEAFF